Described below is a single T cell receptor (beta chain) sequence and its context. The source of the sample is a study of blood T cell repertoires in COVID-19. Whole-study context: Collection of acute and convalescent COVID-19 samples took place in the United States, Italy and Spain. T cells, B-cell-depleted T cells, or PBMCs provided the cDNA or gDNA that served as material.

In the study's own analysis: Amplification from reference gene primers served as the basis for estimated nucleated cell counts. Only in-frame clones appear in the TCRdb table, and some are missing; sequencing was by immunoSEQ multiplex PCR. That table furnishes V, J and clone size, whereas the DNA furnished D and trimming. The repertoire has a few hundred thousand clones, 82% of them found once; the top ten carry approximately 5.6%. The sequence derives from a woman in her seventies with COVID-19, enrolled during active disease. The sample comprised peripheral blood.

The CDR3 sequence is CAISDRGPSGNTGELFF. CDR3 in DNA: TGTGCCATCAGTGATCGGGGTCCGAGCGGGAACACCGGGGAGCTGTTTTTT. The chain is built from TRBV10-3 and TRBJ2-2; D perhaps matches TRBD2 (5 bases). This CDR3 is built from 17 residues. V gave up 3 bases and J gave up 1 base, with 15 bases separating them. Looked up from germline, CDR1 is ENHRY and CDR2 is SYGVKD.